One and the same sample provided the 2 T cell receptor beta chains below, sequenced in a study of Tregs in tolerant kidney transplant recipients. Sequenced by immunoSEQ multiplex PCR; TCRdb stores in-frame clones only, minus some. This repertoire includes about 30,000 clones. The sample consisted of CD8+ T cells from blood, taken before the transplant. These receptor sequences come from a human donor who received a combined kidney and bone marrow transplant.

As for this clone: From the germline J gene comes the end of the CDR3, since the read stops 3 residues before it. This chain connects TRBV20-1 to TRBJ2-1, with 9 bases aligning to TRBD1. The germline V gene encodes CDR1 DFQATT and CDR2 SNEGSKA (reference sequence). The ends lost 0 bases at V and 5 bases at J; junction bases unmatched: 8. The CDR3 has 16 amino acids. The covered CDR3 bases are TGCAGTGCTAGAGATCCCGGGACAGGGACCGACAATGAG. Translated, it gives CSARDPGTGTDNE. The whole CDR3 is CSARDPGTGTDNEQFF.

Comment on this clone: The CDR3 is cut off 3 residues early in the read; its end comes from the germline J gene. The gene calls are TRBV20-1 and TRBJ1-2; no clear D gene. The CDR3 has 14 residues. Germline V lookup: CDR1 DFQATT, CDR2 SNEGSKA (reference sequence). Trimming removed 0 bases from V and 3 bases from J, with 11 bases in between. The CDR3 DNA, read in part, is TGCAGTGCTAGAGAACCCAGATTGGACTATGGC. The encoded protein is CSAREPRLDYG. The full CDR3 is CSAREPRLDYGYTF.